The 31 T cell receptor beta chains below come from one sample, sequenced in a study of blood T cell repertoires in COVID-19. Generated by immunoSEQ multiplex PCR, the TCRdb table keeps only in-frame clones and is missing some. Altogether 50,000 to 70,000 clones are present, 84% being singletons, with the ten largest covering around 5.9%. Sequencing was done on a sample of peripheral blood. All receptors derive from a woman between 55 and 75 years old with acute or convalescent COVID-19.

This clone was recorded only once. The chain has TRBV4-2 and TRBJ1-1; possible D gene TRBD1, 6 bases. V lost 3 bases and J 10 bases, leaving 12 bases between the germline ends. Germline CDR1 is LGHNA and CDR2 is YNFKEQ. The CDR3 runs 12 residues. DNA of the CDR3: TGTGCCAGCAGCCACCACGGACAGAGAGCTTTCTTT. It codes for CASSHHGQRAFF.

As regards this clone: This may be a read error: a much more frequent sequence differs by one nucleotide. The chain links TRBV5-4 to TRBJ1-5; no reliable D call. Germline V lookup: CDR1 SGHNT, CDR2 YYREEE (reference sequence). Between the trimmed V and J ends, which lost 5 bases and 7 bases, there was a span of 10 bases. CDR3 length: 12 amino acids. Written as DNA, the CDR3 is TGTGCCAGCAGTTCCGTCGGGCAGCCCCAGCATTTT. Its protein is CASSSVGQPQHF. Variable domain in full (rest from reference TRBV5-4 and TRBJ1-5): ETGVTQSPTHLIKTRGQQVTLRCSSQSGHNTVSWYQQALGQGPQFIFQYYREEENGRGNFPPRFSGLQFPNYSSELNVNALELDDSALYLCASSSVGQPQHFGDGTRLSIL.

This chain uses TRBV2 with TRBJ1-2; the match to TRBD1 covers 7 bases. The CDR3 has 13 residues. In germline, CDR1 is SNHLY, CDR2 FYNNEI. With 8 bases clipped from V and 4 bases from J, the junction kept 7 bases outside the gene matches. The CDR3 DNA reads TGTGCCAGCTCGCCGGGACAGATCTATGGCTACACCTTC. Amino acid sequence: CASSPGQIYGYTF. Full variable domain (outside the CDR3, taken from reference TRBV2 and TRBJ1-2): EPEVTQTPSHQVTQMGQEVILRCVPISNHLYFYWYRQILGQKVEFLVSFYNNEISEKSEIFDDQFSVERPDGSNFTLKIRSTKLEDSAMYFCASSPGQIYGYTFGSGTRLTVV.

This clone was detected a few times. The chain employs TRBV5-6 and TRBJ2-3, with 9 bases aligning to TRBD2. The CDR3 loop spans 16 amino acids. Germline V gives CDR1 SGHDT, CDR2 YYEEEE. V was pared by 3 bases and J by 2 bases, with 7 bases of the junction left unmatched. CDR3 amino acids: CASSSLTSGYTDTQYF. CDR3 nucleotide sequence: TGTGCCAGCAGCTCGCTGACTAGCGGTTACACAGATACGCAGTATTTT.

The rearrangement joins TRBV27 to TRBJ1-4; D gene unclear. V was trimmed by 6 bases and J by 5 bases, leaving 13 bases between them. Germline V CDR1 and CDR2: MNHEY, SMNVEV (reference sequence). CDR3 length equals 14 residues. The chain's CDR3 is CASSRGVGNEKLFF. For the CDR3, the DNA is TGTGCCAGCAGCCGGGGTGTAGGCAATGAAAAACTGTTTTTT.

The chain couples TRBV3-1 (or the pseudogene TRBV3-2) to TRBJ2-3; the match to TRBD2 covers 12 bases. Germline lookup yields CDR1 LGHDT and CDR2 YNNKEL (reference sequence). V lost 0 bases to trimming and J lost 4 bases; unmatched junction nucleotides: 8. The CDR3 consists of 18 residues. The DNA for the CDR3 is TGTGCCAGCAGCCAAGAGTTCCCTAGCGGGGGGGCGTCAGATACGCAGTATTTT. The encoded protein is CASSQEFPSGGASDTQYF.

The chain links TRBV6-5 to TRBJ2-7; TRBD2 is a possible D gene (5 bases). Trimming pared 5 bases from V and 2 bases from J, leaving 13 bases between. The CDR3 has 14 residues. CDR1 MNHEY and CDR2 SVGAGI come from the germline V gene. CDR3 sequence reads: CASSPRTGTYEQYF. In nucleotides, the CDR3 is TGTGCCAGCAGTCCCCGGACGGGAACCTACGAGCAGTACTTC.

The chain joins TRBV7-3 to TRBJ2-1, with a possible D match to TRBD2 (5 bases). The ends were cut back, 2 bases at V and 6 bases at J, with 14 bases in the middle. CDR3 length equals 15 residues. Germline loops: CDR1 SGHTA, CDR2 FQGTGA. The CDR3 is CASSLGGGARNEQFF. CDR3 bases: TGTGCCAGCAGCTTAGGAGGAGGAGCTCGCAATGAGCAGTTCTTC.

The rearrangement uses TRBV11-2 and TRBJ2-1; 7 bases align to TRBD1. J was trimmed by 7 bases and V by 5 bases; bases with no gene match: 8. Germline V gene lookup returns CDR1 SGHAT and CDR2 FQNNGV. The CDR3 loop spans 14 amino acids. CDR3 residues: CASSPEGAGNEQFF. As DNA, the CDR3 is TGTGCCAGCAGCCCCGAGGGGGCAGGGAATGAGCAGTTCTTC.

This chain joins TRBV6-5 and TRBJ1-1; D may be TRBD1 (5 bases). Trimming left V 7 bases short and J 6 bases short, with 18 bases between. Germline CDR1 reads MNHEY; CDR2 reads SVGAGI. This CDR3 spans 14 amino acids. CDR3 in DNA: TGTGCCAGCACCCTTGGGGGGATGGTGCCTGAAGCTTTCTTT. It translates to CASTLGGMVPEAFF.

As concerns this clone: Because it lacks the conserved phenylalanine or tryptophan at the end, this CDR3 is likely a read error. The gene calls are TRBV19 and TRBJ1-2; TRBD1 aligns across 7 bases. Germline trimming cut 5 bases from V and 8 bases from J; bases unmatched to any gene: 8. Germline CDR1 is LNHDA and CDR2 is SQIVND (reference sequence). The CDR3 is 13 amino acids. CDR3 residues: CASSLAGGKGYTL. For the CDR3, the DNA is TGTGCCAGTAGTTTGGCAGGGGGTAAAGGCTACACCCTC.

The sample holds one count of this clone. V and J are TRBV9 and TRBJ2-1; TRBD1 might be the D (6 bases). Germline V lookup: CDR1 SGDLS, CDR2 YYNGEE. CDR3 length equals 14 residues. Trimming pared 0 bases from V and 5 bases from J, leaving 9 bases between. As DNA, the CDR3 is TGTGCCAGCAGCGTAGCTCCAGGGGACAATGAGCAGTTCTTC. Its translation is CASSVAPGDNEQFF. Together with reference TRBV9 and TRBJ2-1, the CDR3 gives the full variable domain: DSGVTQTPKHLITATGQRVTLRCSPRSGDLSVYWYQQSLDQGLQFLIQYYNGEERAKGNILERFSAQQFPDLHSELNLSSLELGDSALYFCASSVAPGDNEQFFGPGTRLTVL.

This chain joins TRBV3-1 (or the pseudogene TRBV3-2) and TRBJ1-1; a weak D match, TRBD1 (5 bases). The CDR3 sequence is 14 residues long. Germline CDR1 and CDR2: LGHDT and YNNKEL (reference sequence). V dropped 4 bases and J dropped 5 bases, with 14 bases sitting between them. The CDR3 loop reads CASSPAGGGTEAFF. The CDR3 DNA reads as TGTGCCAGCAGCCCAGCGGGGGGAGGGACTGAAGCTTTCTTT.

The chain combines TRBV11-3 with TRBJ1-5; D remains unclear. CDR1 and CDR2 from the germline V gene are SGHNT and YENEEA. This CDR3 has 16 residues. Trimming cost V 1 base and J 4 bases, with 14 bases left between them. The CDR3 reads CASSLGGVVLNQPQHF. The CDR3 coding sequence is TGTGCCAGCAGCTTAGGGGGAGTGGTCCTAAATCAGCCCCAGCATTTT. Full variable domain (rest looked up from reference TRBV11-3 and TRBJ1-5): EAGVVQSPRYKIIEKKQPVAFWCNPISGHNTLYWYLQNLGQGPELLIRYENEEAVDDSQLPKDRFSAERLKGVDSTLKIQPAELGDSAVYLCASSLGGVVLNQPQHFGDGTRLSIL.

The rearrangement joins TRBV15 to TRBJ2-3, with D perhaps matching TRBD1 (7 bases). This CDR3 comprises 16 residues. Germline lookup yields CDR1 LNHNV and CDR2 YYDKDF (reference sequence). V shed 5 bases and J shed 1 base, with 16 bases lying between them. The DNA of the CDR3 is TGTGCCACCAGCTGGAAGGGAGGACAGGGCACAGATACGCAGTATTTT. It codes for CATSWKGGQGTDTQYF.

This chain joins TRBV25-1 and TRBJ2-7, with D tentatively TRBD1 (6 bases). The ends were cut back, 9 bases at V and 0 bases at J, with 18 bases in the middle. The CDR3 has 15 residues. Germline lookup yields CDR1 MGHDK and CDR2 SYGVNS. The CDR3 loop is CARGKGEQGSYEQYF. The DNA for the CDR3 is TGTGCCAGAGGGAAGGGAGAACAGGGCTCCTACGAGCAGTACTTC.

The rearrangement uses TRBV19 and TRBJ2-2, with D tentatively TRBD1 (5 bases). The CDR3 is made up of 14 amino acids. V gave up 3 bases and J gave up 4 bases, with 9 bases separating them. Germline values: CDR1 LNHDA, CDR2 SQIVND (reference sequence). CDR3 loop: CASSIPQGTGELFF. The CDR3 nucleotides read TGTGCCAGTAGTATCCCCCAGGGCACCGGGGAGCTGTTTTTT.

Written as DNA, the CDR3 is TGCGCCAGCAGTGATCAGGAAGTTTTCATGCCAGATACGCAGTATTTT. It codes for CASSDQEVFMPDTQYF. The genes are TRBV10-1 and TRBJ2-3; D not certain. Germline CDR1 and CDR2: WNHNN and SYGVQD (reference sequence). CDR3 length equals 16 residues. Trimming removed 3 bases from V and 4 bases from J, with 17 bases in between.

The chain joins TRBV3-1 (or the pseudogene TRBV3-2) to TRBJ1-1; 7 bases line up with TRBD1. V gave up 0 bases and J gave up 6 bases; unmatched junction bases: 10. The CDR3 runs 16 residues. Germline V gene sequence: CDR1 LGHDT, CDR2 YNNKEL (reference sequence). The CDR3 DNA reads TGTGCCAGCAGCCAAGATCTTACCGCCAGGGGGGCTGAAGCTTTCTTT. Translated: CASSQDLTARGAEAFF.

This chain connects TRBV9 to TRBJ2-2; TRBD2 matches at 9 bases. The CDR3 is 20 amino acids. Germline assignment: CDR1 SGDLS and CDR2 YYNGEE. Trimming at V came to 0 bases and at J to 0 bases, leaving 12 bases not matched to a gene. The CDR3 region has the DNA TGTGCCAGCAGCGTAGTCCCAGCGGTAGCGGGGGCCACGAACACCGGGGAGCTGTTTTTT. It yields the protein CASSVVPAVAGATNTGELFF.

In nucleotides, the CDR3 is TGTGCCAGCAGCCAAGGACTAGCCACAGATACGCAGTATTTT. Its translation is CASSQGLATDTQYF. The chain combines TRBV3-1 (or the pseudogene TRBV3-2) with TRBJ2-3, with 7 bases identical to TRBD2. CDR3 length equals 14 residues. Germline V gene sequence: CDR1 LGHDT, CDR2 YNNKEL (reference sequence). The junction had 0 bases not matched to a gene; V was cut back by 1 base and J by 2 bases.

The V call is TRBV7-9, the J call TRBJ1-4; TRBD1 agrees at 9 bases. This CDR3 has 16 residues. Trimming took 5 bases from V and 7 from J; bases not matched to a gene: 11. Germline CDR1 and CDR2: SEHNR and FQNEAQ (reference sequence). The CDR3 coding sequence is TGTGCCAGCAGCGGGGCCGGGACAGGGACGGTTGAAAAACTGTTTTTT. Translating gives CASSGAGTGTVEKLFF.

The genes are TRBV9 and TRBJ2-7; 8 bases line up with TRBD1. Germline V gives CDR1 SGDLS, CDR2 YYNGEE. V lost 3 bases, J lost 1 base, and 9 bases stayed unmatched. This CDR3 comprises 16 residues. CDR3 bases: TGTGCCAGCAGCGGTAGTACAGGGGGGAAGTCCTACGAGCAGTACTTC. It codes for CASSGSTGGKSYEQYF. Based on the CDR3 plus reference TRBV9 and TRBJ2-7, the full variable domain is DSGVTQTPKHLITATGQRVTLRCSPRSGDLSVYWYQQSLDQGLQFLIQYYNGEERAKGNILERFSAQQFPDLHSELNLSSLELGDSALYFCASSGSTGGKSYEQYFGPGTRLTVT.

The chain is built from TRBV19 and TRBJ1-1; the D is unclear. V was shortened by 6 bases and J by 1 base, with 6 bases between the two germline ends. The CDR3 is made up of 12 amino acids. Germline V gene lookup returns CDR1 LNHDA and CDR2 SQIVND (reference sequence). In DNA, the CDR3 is TGTGCCAGTAGGGAGGGGAACACTGAAGCTTTCTTT. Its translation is CASREGNTEAFF.

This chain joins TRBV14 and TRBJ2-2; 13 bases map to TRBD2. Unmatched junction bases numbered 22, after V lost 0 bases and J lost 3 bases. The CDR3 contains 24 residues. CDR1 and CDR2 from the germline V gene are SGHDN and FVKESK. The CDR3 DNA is TGTGCCAGCAGCCAAGAAAGGTTCGGTGCTCCGGGACTAGCGGGGAGAAGTTACACCGGGGAGCTGTTTTTT. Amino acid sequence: CASSQERFGAPGLAGRSYTGELFF.

CDR3: CASRSGADEQFF. DNA of the CDR3: TGCGCCAGTCGTTCAGGGGCCGATGAGCAGTTCTTC. This sequence joins TRBV5-1 and TRBJ2-1; a possible D gene is TRBD1 (6 bases). Deletions cut 8 bases from V and 8 bases from J, with 14 bases between. There are 12 residues in the CDR3. Per the germline V gene, CDR1 is SGHRS and CDR2 is YFSETQ. The full variable domain, in which reference TRBV5-1 and TRBJ2-1 provide the parts outside the CDR3, is KAGVTQTPRYLIKTRGQQVTLSCSPISGHRSVSWYQQTPGQGLQFLFEYFSETQRNKGNFPGRFSGRQFSNSRSEMNVSTLELGDSALYLCASRSGADEQFFGPGTRLTVL.

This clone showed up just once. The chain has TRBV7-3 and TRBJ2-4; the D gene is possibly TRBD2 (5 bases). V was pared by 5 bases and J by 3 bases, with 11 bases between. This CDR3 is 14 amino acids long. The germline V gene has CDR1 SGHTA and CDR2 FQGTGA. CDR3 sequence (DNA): TGTGCCAGCAGCGACCCCCGGGGCAAAAACATTCAGTACTTC. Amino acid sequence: CASSDPRGKNIQYF. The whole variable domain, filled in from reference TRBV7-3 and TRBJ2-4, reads GAGVSQTPSNKVTEKGKYVELRCDPISGHTALYWYRQSLGQGPEFLIYFQGTGAADDSGLPNDRFFAVRPEGSVSTLKIQRTERGDSAVYLCASSDPRGKNIQYFGAGTRLSVL.

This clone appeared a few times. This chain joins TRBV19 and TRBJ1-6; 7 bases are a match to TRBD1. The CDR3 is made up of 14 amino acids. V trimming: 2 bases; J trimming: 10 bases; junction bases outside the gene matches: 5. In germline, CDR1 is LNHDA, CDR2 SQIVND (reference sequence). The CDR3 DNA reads TGTGCCAGTAGTATACCCGACAGGGCGTCACCCCTCCACTTT. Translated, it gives CASSIPDRASPLHF.

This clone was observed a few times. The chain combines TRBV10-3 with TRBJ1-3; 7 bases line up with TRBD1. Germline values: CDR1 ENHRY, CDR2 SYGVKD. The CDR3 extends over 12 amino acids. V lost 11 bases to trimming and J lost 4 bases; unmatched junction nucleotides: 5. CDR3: CAAQGGGNTIYF. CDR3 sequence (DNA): TGTGCCGCCCAGGGGGGAGGAAACACCATATATTTT.

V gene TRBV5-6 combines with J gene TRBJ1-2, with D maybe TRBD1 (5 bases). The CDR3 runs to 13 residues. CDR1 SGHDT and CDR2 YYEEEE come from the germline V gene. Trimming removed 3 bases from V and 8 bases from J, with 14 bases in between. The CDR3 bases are TGTGCCAGCAGCTCCCAGGGAACCGAAGGCTACACCTTC. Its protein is CASSSQGTEGYTF.

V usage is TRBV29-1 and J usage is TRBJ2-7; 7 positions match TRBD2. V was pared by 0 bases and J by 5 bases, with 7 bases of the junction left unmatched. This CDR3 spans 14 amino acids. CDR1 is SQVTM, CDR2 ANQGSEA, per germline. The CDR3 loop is CSVEEWGGSHEQYF. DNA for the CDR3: TGCAGCGTTGAAGAATGGGGGGGGAGCCACGAGCAGTACTTC.